The present T cell receptor (beta chain) was sequenced within a study of cytomegalovirus exposure and HLA in healthy donors. The study ran its PCR with 60 Vbeta and 13 Jbeta primers. Data came from immunoSEQ multiplex PCR; TCRdb stores just in-frame clones and leaves some out. Of fewer than 120,000 clones detected, around 80% appear once; the ten largest clones hold 13%. The germline V gene encodes CDR1 SGHNT and CDR2 YYREEE (reference sequence). The CDR3 extends over 15 amino acids. The sequencing sample was made of PBMCs. This sequence was found in a man between 25 and 39 years old in good health and CMV-seropositive. This chain connects TRBV5-4 to TRBJ2-5; D is possibly TRBD2 (7 bases). The assigned J gene may be wrong: the sequence end matches TRBJ2-7 better. CDR3 amino acids: CASSLAGGTSVEQYF. CDR3 DNA: TGTGCCAGCAGCTTGGCGGGGGGCACGTCTGTCGAGCAGTACTTC.